These T cell receptor beta chains were read from a single sample in a study of shared clonotypes between healthy human individuals. Clones were read by immunoSEQ multiplex PCR, and TCRdb kept only the in-frame ones, dropping some. The sample lists around 1.1 million clones, approximately 80% occurring once. The sequencing sample was made of memory CD4+ T cells from PBMCs. Receptors were obtained from a man younger than 35 in good health. Some clones in this sample may be carry-over from other donors' samples. The CDR3 runs from the conserved cysteine through the conserved F or W. D genes are given only for firm matches. Clone size, where shown, is once, few, many, or a class for clones that have expanded.

size: -; V: TRBV11-2; J: TRBJ2-7; length: 15; D: -; CDR3: CASRLLGGQPYEQYF; DNA: TGTGCCAGCAGGCTGCTGGGGGGCCAACCCTACGAGCAGTACTTC
size: -; V: TRBV25-1; J: TRBJ2-7; length: 16; D: -; CDR3: CASSGYLGDGTYEQYF; DNA: TGTGCCAGCAGTGGATATCTTGGAGACGGTACCTACGAGCAGTACTTC
size: -; V: TRBV10-3; J: TRBJ2-2; length: 16; D: TRBD2; CDR3: CAISEEGTSSTGELFF; DNA: TGTGCCATCAGTGAGGAGGGGACTAGTTCGACCGGGGAGCTGTTTTTT
size: -; V: TRBV15; J: TRBJ2-2; length: 15; D: -; CDR3: CATSRDRANTGELFF; DNA: TGTGCCACCAGCAGAGATAGGGCGAACACCGGGGAGCTGTTTTTT
size: -; V: TRBV27; J: TRBJ2-7; length: 12; D: -; CDR3: CAGRSPSYEQYF; DNA: TGTGCCGGCAGGTCCCCCTCGTACGAGCAGTACTTT
size: -; V: TRBV28; J: TRBJ1-4; length: 12; D: -; CDR3: CASSLFGEKLFF; DNA: TGTGCCAGCAGTTTATTCGGGGAAAAACTGTTTTTT
size: -; V: TRBV7-2; J: TRBJ2-2; length: 16; D: -; CDR3: CASSQLTSGPPRELFF; DNA: TGTGCCAGCAGTCAATTAACCTCGGGACCCCCCAGGGAGCTGTTTTTT
size: -; V: TRBV6-1; J: TRBJ1-5; length: 16; D: -; CDR3: CASSEIGLGANQPQHF; DNA: TGTGCCAGCAGTGAAATAGGGTTAGGGGCTAATCAGCCCCAGCATTTT
size: few; V: TRBV7-9; J: TRBJ2-2; length: 17; D: TRBD1; CDR3: CASSPFTGTVNTGELFF; DNA: TGTGCCAGCAGCCCCTTTACCGGGACAGTGAACACCGGGGAGCTGTTTTTT
size: -; V: TRBV5-1; J: TRBJ2-7; length: 14; D: -; CDR3: CASRSQTVTYEQYF; DNA: TGCGCCAGCAGGTCCCAGACAGTCACCTACGAGCAGTACTTC
size: -; V: TRBV28; J: TRBJ2-1; length: 18; D: TRBD2; CDR3: CASSLSGGGGRAAVEQFF; DNA: TGTGCCAGCAGTCTTTCCGGGGGAGGCGGGAGGGCCGCCGTTGAGCAGTTCTTC